These 11 T cell receptor beta chains were sequenced from one sample in a study of OX40 agonist ivuxolimab in advanced cancers. TCRdb's table, derived via immunoSEQ multiplex PCR, lists solely in-frame clones and lacks some. The data contain about 82,000 clones, approximately 89% of them singletons. The sample consisted of CD4+ or CD8+ T cells sorted from blood, taken in a trial of the OX40 agonist ivuxolimab. The receptors derive from an adult with an advanced solid tumor such as melanoma, head and neck, liver or kidney cancer.

This rearrangement joins TRBV11-2 to TRBJ2-7; no firm D call. CDR3 length: 14 amino acids. Germline V gives CDR1 SGHAT, CDR2 FQNNGV. Trimming removed 4 bases at V and 0 bases at J, with 10 bases between. Here the CDR3 reads CASSSQLSSYEQYF. CDR3 sequence (DNA): TGTGCCAGCAGCTCCCAATTGAGCTCCTACGAGCAGTACTTC.

The rearrangement uses TRBV5-4 and TRBJ2-7, with a tentative D call TRBD1 (5 bases). This CDR3 has 12 residues. The V end lost 2 bases, the J end lost 7 bases, and 10 bases lay between the germline ends. Per the germline V gene, CDR1 is SGHNT and CDR2 is YYREEE (reference sequence). The CDR3 coding sequence is TGTGCCAGCAGCTTATCCCAGGGAGAGCAGTACTTC. Its protein is CASSLSQGEQYF.

The chain links TRBV7-3 to TRBJ1-2; TRBD1 matches at 8 bases. Trimming cost V 4 bases and J 6 bases; bases outside gene matches: 10. Per the germline V gene, CDR1 is SGHTA and CDR2 is FQGTGA. This CDR3 region has 15 residues. This chain's CDR3 is CASSSAPTGVHGYTF. DNA of the CDR3: TGTGCCAGCAGCTCCGCCCCGACAGGGGTCCATGGCTACACCTTC.

The chain has TRBV11-1 and TRBJ2-5; 13 bases agree with TRBD2. CDR1 and CDR2 (germline): SGHAT, FQDESV (reference sequence). This CDR3 comprises 17 residues. After removal of 5 bases from V and 5 bases from J, the junction contained 11 bases not matched to a gene. Here the CDR3 reads CASSPRQTSGGLETQYF. The DNA for the CDR3 is TGTGCCAGCAGCCCCAGGCAGACTAGCGGGGGGTTGGAGACCCAGTACTTC.

This clone was seen a single time. This rearrangement joins TRBV10-1 to TRBJ2-1, with unresolved D. V lost 3 bases and J lost 1, with 7 bases in between. CDR3 length: 14 amino acids. Germline CDR1 reads WNHNN; CDR2 reads SYGVQD (reference sequence). The CDR3 region is CASSEGWSYNEQFF. The DNA for the CDR3 is TGCGCCAGCAGTGAAGGGTGGTCCTACAATGAGCAGTTCTTC.

The rearrangement joins TRBV6-1 to TRBJ2-5, with D possibly matching TRBD2 (6 bases). The CDR3 loop spans 13 amino acids. V gave up 7 bases and J gave up 4 bases, with 13 bases separating them. CDR1 is MNHNS, CDR2 SASEGT, per germline. The CDR3 DNA reads as TGTGCCAGCACGGAGAGGGGAGGAGAGACCCAGTACTTC. Translation: CASTERGGETQYF.

The gene calls are TRBV6-6 and TRBJ1-2, with D possibly TRBD1 on 5 matching bases. Germline CDR1 reads MNHNY; CDR2 reads SVGAGI (reference sequence). Trimming removed 5 bases at V and 4 bases at J, with 8 bases between. This CDR3 is built from 12 residues. The CDR3 is CASSETAYGYTF. Written as DNA, the CDR3 is TGTGCCAGCAGTGAGACAGCCTATGGCTACACCTTC.

This chain connects TRBV18 to TRBJ2-7, with D tentatively TRBD1 (7 bases). CDR3 length: 15 residues. Trimming removed 3 bases from V and 4 bases from J, with 16 bases in between. Germline V lookup: CDR1 KGHSH, CDR2 LQKENI. CDR3 in amino acids: CASSPRRGDEYEQYF. CDR3 nucleotide sequence: TGTGCCAGCTCACCCCGCAGGGGGGATGAATACGAGCAGTACTTC.

The rearrangement joins TRBV11-2 to TRBJ2-5; D remains ambiguous. This CDR3 is 14 amino acids long. CDR1 is SGHAT and CDR2 is FQNNGV in the germline V gene. V lost 5 bases and J 5 bases, leaving 15 bases between the germline ends. The CDR3 region has the DNA TGTGCCAGCAGCCCATACGCCCGGGCGGAGACCCAGTACTTC. Amino acids: CASSPYARAETQYF.

This clone was found a few times. The V gene is TRBV4-3, the J gene TRBJ2-4; tentative D call: TRBD2 (7 bases). The CDR3 runs to 15 residues. From germline, CDR1 is LGHNA and CDR2 YSLEER. With 1 base removed from V and 9 bases from J, the gap between germline ends came to 16 bases. CDR3 in DNA: TGCGCCAGCAGCCAAGGGTCCGGGGGGCGCGGCATTCAGTACTTC. Encoded protein: CASSQGSGGRGIQYF.

This chain links TRBV15 with TRBJ1-4, with a tentative D call TRBD1 (5 bases). CDR3 length: 20 residues. V dropped 0 bases and J dropped 10 bases, with 30 bases sitting between them. Germline CDR1 LNHNV, CDR2 YYDKDF (reference sequence). The CDR3 coding sequence is TGTGCCACCAGCAGAGATCTTTTTAAGTTCTGGGGGACCCACGGACGAAAACTGTTTTTT. This codes for CATSRDLFKFWGTHGRKLFF.